What follows is one T cell receptor (beta chain) and its context. What it binds is not known. The entry originates in a study of CD8+ T cells in alopecia areata. Study findings and constraints: Tofacitinib did not eliminate many expanded lesional clones from scalp or blood.

Extracted from the samples, RNA was reverse transcribed into cDNA to serve as the sequencing template. The assay was immunoSEQ multiplex PCR, and TCRdb's table has in-frame clones only and misses some. This sample carries 150,000 to 200,000 clones, approximately 53% of them seen once, and the ten largest clones take roughly 10%. Germline V CDR1 and CDR2: GTSNPN, SVGIG (reference sequence). V lost 5 bases to trimming and J lost 7 bases; unmatched junction nucleotides: 10. The CDR3 consists of 14 residues. The treatment was: oral pan-JAK inhibitor, 5-10 mg twice daily. The sample was CD8+ T cells sorted from blood, taken at week 24, from a patient treated with tofacitinib. This TCR came from a human donor with alopecia areata. The chain joins TRBV30 to TRBJ2-1; 8 bases agree with TRBD1. The CDR3 DNA is TGTGCCTGGGGTCCGGGACAGGTCTTGAATGAGCAGTTCTTC. Protein: CAWGPGQVLNEQFF.